This entry lists 10 T cell receptor beta chains sequenced from one sample in a study of blood T cell repertoires in COVID-19. The data were produced by immunoSEQ multiplex PCR, yet TCRdb's version contains in-frame clones alone and is incomplete. Of more than 150,000 clones listed, approximately 86% are singletons. Sequencing was carried out using peripheral blood. These receptors were taken from a man in his 60s with acute or convalescent COVID-19.

In nucleotides, the CDR3 is TGTGCCAGTAGTATGGAACAGGGGGCGAGCAATCAGCCCCAGCATTTT. It encodes CASSMEQGASNQPQHF. This chain joins TRBV19 and TRBJ1-5; 9 nucleotides align to TRBD1. This CDR3 has 16 residues. The germline V gene encodes CDR1 LNHDA and CDR2 SQIVND (reference sequence). Trimming removed 3 bases from V and 1 base from J; junction bases left unmatched: 4.

The V and J genes are TRBV29-1 and TRBJ1-1; D call uncertain. Germline CDR1 SQVTM, CDR2 ANQGSEA. This CDR3 comprises 12 residues. The V and J ends lost 5 bases and 0 bases respectively, with 7 bases between them. CDR3 DNA: TGCAGCGTTAGACAAGTGAACACTGAAGCTTTCTTT. The encoded protein is CSVRQVNTEAFF.

The V call is TRBV5-1, the J call TRBJ2-5; D is perhaps TRBD2 (5 bases). Germline V gene lookup returns CDR1 SGHRS and CDR2 YFSETQ. CDR3 size: 13 residues. Deletions cut 6 bases from V and 2 bases from J, with 11 bases between. The CDR3 DNA is TGCGCCAGCAATCCACGAGGGCAAGAGACCCAGTACTTC. Protein: CASNPRGQETQYF.

The sample holds a few counts of this clone. The V and J genes are TRBV28 and TRBJ1-5, with TRBD1 identical over 8 bases. The V gene end was trimmed by 7 bases and the J gene end by 7 bases; junction bases not matched to a gene: 6. The CDR3 totals 13 residues. CDR1 is MDHEN and CDR2 is SYDVKM in the germline V gene. The CDR3 DNA reads TGTGCCAGCACCTTGACAGGGGTGCAGCCCCAGCATTTT. It is translated as CASTLTGVQPQHF.

The chain employs TRBV18 and TRBJ2-6; weak D call: TRBD2 (6 bases). V lost 3 bases, J lost 6 bases, and 21 bases lay in between. CDR1 and CDR2 from the germline V gene are KGHSH and LQKENI. CDR3 size: 18 residues. CDR3 sequence (DNA): TGTGCCAGCTCACCCGACCTCTTAGCGGCCTGGGAGGCCAACGTCCTGACTTTC. Its translation: CASSPDLLAAWEANVLTF.

The CDR3 here is CASSSYNTGELFF. CDR3 in DNA: TGTGCCAGCAGCTCCTATAACACCGGGGAGCTGTTTTTT. The chain carries TRBV7-3 and TRBJ2-2; D not resolved. The germline gives CDR1 SGHTA, CDR2 FQGTGA. The V gene lost 4 bases and the J gene lost 2 bases, with 5 bases spanning the gap. This CDR3 spans 13 amino acids.

The chain recombines TRBV12-3 or TRBV12-4 with TRBJ1-5; TRBD1 matches 7 bases. This CDR3 has 13 amino acids. After removal of 5 bases from V and 7 bases from J, the junction contained 5 bases not matched to a gene. The CDR3 DNA reads TGTGCCAGCAGTCTGACAGGGAGCCAGCCCCAGCATTTT. Translation gives CASSLTGSQPQHF.

The rearrangement links TRBV15 to TRBJ2-5; tentatively, D is TRBD2 (6 bases). Germline lookup yields CDR1 LNHNV and CDR2 YYDKDF (reference sequence). The CDR3 covers 12 residues. V was clipped by 0 bases and J by 9 bases, with 8 bases between them. CDR3 region: CATSRDRRAQYF. DNA for the CDR3: TGTGCCACCAGCAGAGATAGGAGGGCCCAGTACTTC.

V and J are TRBV18 and TRBJ2-7; D uncertain. This CDR3 is built from 13 residues. The germline V gene has CDR1 KGHSH and CDR2 LQKENI. Trimming took off 3 bases at V and 3 bases at J, with 9 bases between the two ends. CDR3 sequence reads: CASSPSLLYEQYF. CDR3 coding DNA: TGTGCCAGCTCACCTTCCCTTCTCTACGAGCAGTACTTC.

The chain has TRBV5-1 and TRBJ2-1, with a weak D call TRBD2 (6 bases). Germline CDR1 and CDR2: SGHRS and YFSETQ. Trimming left V 7 bases short and J 6 bases short, with 20 bases between. This CDR3 has 15 residues. DNA for the CDR3: TGCGCCAGCCGACCTGCTGGAGGGAGTATCAATGAGCAGTTCTTC. This translates into CASRPAGGSINEQFF.